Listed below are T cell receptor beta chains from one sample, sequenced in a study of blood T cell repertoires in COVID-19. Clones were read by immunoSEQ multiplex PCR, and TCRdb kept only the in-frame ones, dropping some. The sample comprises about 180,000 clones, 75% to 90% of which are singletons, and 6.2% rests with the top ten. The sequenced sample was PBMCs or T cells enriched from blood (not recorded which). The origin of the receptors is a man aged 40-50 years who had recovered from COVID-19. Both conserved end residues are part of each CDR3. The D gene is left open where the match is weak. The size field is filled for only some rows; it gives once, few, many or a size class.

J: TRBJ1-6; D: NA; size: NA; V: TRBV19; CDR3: CASRQPRDNRNSPLHF; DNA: TGTGCCAGTAGGCAGCCCCGGGACAATCGGAATTCACCCCTCCACTTT
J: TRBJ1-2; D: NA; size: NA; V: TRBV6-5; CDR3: CASSSRGLSDGYTF; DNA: TGTGCCAGCAGTTCTCGAGGGCTCTCAGATGGCTACACCTTC
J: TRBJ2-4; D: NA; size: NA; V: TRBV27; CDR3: CASALLTGTPRNIQYF; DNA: TGTGCCAGCGCCCTACTAACCGGGACACCGAGGAACATTCAGTACTTC
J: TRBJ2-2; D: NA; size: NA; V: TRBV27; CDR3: CASSLAQSTGELFF; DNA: TGTGCCAGCAGTTTGGCACAGTCCACCGGGGAGCTGTTTTTT
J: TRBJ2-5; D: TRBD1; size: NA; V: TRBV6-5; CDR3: CASSYSPGTVRETQYF; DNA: TGTGCCAGCAGTTACTCCCCGGGGACAGTACGAGAGACCCAGTACTTC
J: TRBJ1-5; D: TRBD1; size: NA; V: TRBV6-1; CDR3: CASSEADRGAGNQPQHF; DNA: TGTGCCAGCAGTGAAGCGGACAGGGGGGCCGGCAATCAGCCCCAGCATTTT
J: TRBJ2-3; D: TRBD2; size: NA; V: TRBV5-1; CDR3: CASSLATSGTADTQYF; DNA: TGCGCCAGCAGCTTGGCGACTAGCGGGACGGCAGATACGCAGTATTTT
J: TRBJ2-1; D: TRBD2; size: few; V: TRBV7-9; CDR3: CASGPRGLAGDEQFF; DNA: TGTGCCAGCGGCCCTAGAGGACTAGCGGGAGACGAGCAGTTCTTC
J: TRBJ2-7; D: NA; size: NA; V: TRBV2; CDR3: CASIQGFEQYF; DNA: TGTGCCAGCATACAGGGATTCGAGCAGTACTTC
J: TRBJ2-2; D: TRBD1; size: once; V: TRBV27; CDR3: CASSFDRGLSGELFF; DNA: TGTGCCAGCAGTTTCGACAGGGGACTCAGCGGGGAGCTGTTTTTT
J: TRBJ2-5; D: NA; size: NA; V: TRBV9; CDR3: CASSGDLVGRETQYF; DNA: TGTGCCAGCAGCGGGGACTTGGTAGGAAGAGAGACCCAGTACTTC
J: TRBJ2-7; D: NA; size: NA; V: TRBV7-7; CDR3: CASSEGGEQYF; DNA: TGTGCTAGCAGCGAAGGGGGCGAGCAGTACTTC
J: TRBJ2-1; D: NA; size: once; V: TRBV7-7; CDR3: CASSLGGGSYNEQFF; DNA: TGTGCTAGCAGCTTAGGGGGGGGCTCCTACAATGAGCAGTTCTTC
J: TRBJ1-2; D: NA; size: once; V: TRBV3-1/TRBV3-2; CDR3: CASSLAPGDYGYTF; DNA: TGTGCCAGCAGCCTGGCCCCAGGGGACTATGGCTACACCTTC
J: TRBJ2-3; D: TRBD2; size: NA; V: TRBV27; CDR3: CASGPSGRPDTQYF; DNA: TGTGCCAGCGGACCAAGCGGGAGGCCAGATACGCAGTATTTT
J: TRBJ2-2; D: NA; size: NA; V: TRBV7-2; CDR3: CASSLGGPAGELFF; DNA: TGTGCCAGCAGCTTGGGGGGGCCTGCCGGGGAGCTGTTTTTT
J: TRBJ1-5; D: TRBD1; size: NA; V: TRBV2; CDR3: CASSVGGTGYSNQPQHF; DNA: TGTGCCAGCAGTGTGGGTGGGACAGGGTATAGCAATCAGCCCCAGCATTTT
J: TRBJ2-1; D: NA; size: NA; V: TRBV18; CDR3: CASSPPLGGNEQFF; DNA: TGTGCCAGCTCACCACCGCTCGGGGGTAATGAGCAGTTCTTC
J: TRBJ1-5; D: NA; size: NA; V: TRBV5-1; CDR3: CASSLGQNQPQHF; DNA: TGCGCCAGCAGCTTGGGACAGAATCAGCCCCAGCATTTT
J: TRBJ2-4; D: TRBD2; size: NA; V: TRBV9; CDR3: CASSPRGGSGAKNIQYF; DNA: TGTGCCAGCAGCCCCCGCGGGGGAAGTGGAGCCAAAAACATTCAGTACTTC
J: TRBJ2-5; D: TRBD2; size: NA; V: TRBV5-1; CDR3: CASSLIPGGETQYF; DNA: TGCGCCAGCTCGCTTATCCCGGGGGGGGAGACCCAGTACTTC
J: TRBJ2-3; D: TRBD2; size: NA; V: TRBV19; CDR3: CASSRSGASGTADTQYF; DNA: TGTGCCAGTAGTCGCTCGGGAGCGAGCGGGACGGCAGATACGCAGTATTTT
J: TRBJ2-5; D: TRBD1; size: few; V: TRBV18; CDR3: CASSPTGGRETQYF; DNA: TGTGCCAGCTCCCCGACAGGGGGCCGGGAGACCCAGTACTTC
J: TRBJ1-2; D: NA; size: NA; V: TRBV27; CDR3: CASSPGADGYTF; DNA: TGTGCCAGCAGTCCAGGGGCGGATGGCTACACCTTC
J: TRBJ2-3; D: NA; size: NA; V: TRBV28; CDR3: CASRGEATDTQYF; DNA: TGTGCCAGCAGAGGGGAGGCCACAGATACGCAGTATTTT
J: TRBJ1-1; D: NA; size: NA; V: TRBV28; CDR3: CASSNGKRPARNTEAFF; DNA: TGTGCCAGCAGTAACGGAAAGCGACCCGCAAGGAACACTGAAGCTTTCTTT
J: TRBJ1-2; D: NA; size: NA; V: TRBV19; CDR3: CASRERTRIYGYTF; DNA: TGTGCCAGTAGGGAGAGGACACGGATCTATGGCTACACCTTC
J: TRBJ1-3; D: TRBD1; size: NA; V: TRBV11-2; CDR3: CASSSRYPQGVLNTIYF; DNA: TGTGCCAGCAGCTCCCGTTACCCACAGGGGGTTCTAAACACCATATATTTT
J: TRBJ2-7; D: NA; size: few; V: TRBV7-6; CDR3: CASSQNLANSYEQYF; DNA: TGTGCCAGCAGCCAGAACTTAGCGAATTCCTACGAGCAGTACTTC
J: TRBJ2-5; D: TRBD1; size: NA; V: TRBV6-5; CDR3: CASSYAGTGFGETQYF; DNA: TGTGCCAGCAGTTACGCCGGGACAGGGTTCGGCGAGACCCAGTACTTC
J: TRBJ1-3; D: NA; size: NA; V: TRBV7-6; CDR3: CASRAGDGNTIYF; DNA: TGTGCCAGCAGAGCAGGGGACGGAAACACCATATATTTT
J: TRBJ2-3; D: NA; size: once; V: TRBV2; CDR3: CASRESGVNTQYF; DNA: TGTGCCAGCAGGGAATCAGGGGTAAATACGCAGTATTTT
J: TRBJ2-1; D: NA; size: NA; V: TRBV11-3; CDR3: CASRLAQGNEQFF; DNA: TGTGCCAGCAGACTAGCTCAGGGCAATGAGCAGTTCTTC
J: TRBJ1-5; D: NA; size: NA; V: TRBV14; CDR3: CASSQDVSQPQHF; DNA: TGTGCCAGCAGCCAAGATGTGAGTCAGCCCCAGCATTTT
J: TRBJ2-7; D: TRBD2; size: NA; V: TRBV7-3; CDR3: CASSLGSSGTAYEQYF; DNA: TGTGCCAGCAGCTTAGGGTCTAGCGGGACTGCCTACGAGCAGTACTTC
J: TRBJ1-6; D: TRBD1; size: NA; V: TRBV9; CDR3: CASTGTNNSPLHF; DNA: TGTGCTTCGACAGGGACGAATAATTCACCCCTCCACTTT
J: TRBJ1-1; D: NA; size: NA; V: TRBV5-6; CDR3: CASSLWLTEAFF; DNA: TGTGCCAGCAGCTTGTGGCTCACTGAAGCTTTCTTT
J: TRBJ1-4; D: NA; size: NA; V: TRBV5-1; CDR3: CASSGGLPEGNEKLFF; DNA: TGCGCCAGCAGTGGTGGGTTACCCGAGGGTAATGAAAAACTGTTTTTT
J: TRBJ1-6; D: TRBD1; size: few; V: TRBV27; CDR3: CASSLDRGSPLHF; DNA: TGTGCCAGCAGTTTGGACAGGGGTTCACCCCTCCACTTT
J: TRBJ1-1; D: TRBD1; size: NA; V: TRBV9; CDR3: CASSAPGGLTEAFF; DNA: TGTGCCAGCAGCGCCCCAGGGGGCCTCACTGAAGCTTTCTTT
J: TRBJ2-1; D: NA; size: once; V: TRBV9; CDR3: CASSVSGYGEQFF; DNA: TGTGCCAGCAGCGTATCAGGCTACGGTGAGCAGTTCTTC
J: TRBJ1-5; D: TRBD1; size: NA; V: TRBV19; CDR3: CATQETTGAWAQPQHF; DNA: TGTGCCACTCAGGAGACCACAGGGGCTTGGGCTCAGCCCCAGCATTTT
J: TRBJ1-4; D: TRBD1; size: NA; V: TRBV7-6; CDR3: CASSLGRDSREKLFF; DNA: TGTGCCAGCAGCTTAGGTAGGGACAGCCGTGAAAAACTGTTTTTT
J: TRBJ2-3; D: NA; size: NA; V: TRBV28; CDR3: CASTSGGLGTDTQYF; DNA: TGTGCCAGCACCTCAGGGGGGTTGGGCACAGATACGCAGTATTTT
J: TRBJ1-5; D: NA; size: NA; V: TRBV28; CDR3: CASRSRVHDQPQHF; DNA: TGTGCCAGCAGGTCTCGGGTCCACGATCAGCCCCAGCATTTT
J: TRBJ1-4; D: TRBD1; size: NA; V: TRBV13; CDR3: CASSLGQGQGEKLFF; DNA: TGTGCCAGCAGCTTAGGACAGGGGCAGGGGGAAAAACTGTTTTTT
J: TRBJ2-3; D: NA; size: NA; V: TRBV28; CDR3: CASILAGGHTDTQYF; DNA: NA
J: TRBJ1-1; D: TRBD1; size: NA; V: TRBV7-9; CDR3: CASSRGQGAFF; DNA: TGTGCCAGCAGCCGGGGACAGGGAGCTTTCTTT
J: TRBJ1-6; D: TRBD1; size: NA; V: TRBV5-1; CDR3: CASSLASTYPGGTGSDSPLHF; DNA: TGCGCCAGCAGCTTGGCAAGCACCTACCCCGGAGGGACAGGGAGTGATTCACCCCTCCACTTT